The 2 T cell receptor beta chains presented below share a single source sample, sequenced in a study of CD8+ T cells in alopecia areata. RNA extraction and reverse transcription yielded cDNA as sequencing template. Sequenced by immunoSEQ multiplex PCR; TCRdb stores in-frame clones only, minus some. The sample has about 200,000 clones, about 61% seen once. Specimen: CD8+ T cells sorted from blood. These receptors all stem from a human donor in good health.

This chain joins TRBV15 and TRBJ1-6, with no clear D. CDR3 length: 13 residues. CDR1 is LNHNV, CDR2 YYDKDF, per germline (reference sequence). The V end was cut by 4 bases, the J end by 7 bases, with 8 bases between. The CDR3 region has the DNA TGTGCCACCAGCAACGTGGGGAATTCACCCCTCCACTTT. It codes for CATSNVGNSPLHF. Full variable domain (remainder filled in from reference TRBV15 and TRBJ1-6): DAMVIQNPRYQVTQFGKPVTLSCSQTLNHNVMYWYQQKSSQAPKLLFHYYDKDFNNEADTPDNFQSRRPNTSFCFLDIRSPGLGDTAMYLCATSNVGNSPLHFGNGTRLTVT.

V usage is TRBV30 and J usage is TRBJ2-1; no reliable D call. From germline, CDR1 is GTSNPN and CDR2 SVGIG (reference sequence). The length of the CDR3 is 16 residues. V lost 4 bases to trimming and J lost 5 bases, with 21 bases between them. CDR3: CAWTPSLAAFDNEQFF. Written as DNA, the CDR3 is TGTGCCTGGACCCCCTCGTTGGCAGCCTTCGACAATGAGCAGTTCTTC.